The sample holds a few counts of the clone carrying this T cell receptor (beta chain). The sample comes from a study of blood T cell repertoires in COVID-19. Sequencing used immunoSEQ multiplex PCR; TCRdb keeps in-frame clones, though not all of them. This sample has about 320,000 clones, with approximately 84% found just once. CDR1 and CDR2 (germline): KGHSH, LQKENI. This CDR3 contains 12 residues. V was clipped by 2 bases and J by 6 bases, with 8 bases between them. The J gene is TRBJ2-7, the V gene TRBV18; tentative D call: TRBD1 (5 bases). Material for sequencing was PBMCs or T cells enriched from blood (not recorded which). The TCR comes from a young woman who had recovered from COVID-19. For the CDR3, the DNA is TGTGCCAGCTCACCATTAAGGGGCGAGCAGTACTTC. This codes for CASSPLRGEQYF.